These 29 T cell receptor beta chains came from one sample sequenced in a study of shared clonotypes between healthy human individuals. Profiled with immunoSEQ multiplex PCR; TCRdb holds only in-frame clones, not every one. The profile shows approximately 500,000 clones, 90% to 96% of them singletons. Specimen: naive CD4+ T cells sorted from blood. Sample subset: CD45RA+ positively selected. Receptors originate from a woman in her 30s in good health.

The genes are TRBV5-1 and TRBJ2-6, with D perhaps TRBD1 (5 bases). The CDR3 covers 18 residues. The V end was cut by 6 bases, the J end by 0 bases, with 19 bases between. Germline CDR1 SGHRS, CDR2 YFSETQ. The CDR3 protein is CASNLLWQGNSGANVLTF. The CDR3 nucleotides are TGCGCCAGCAACCTCCTCTGGCAGGGCAACTCTGGGGCCAACGTCCTGACTTTC.

V and J are TRBV7-2 and TRBJ1-2, with D perhaps TRBD1 (5 bases). CDR1 is SGHTA and CDR2 is FQGNSA in the germline V gene. V lost 4 bases to trimming and J lost 6 bases, with 9 bases between them. The CDR3 loop spans 12 amino acids. The CDR3 sequence: CASSSDSHGYTF. The CDR3 nucleotides read TGTGCCAGCAGCTCTGACAGCCATGGCTACACCTTC.

The V gene is TRBV29-1, the J gene TRBJ1-1, with 7 bases aligning to TRBD1. The CDR3 loop spans 18 amino acids. With V trimmed by 2 bases and J by 0 bases, 15 bases remained unmatched. Germline V gene data show CDR1 as SQVTM and CDR2 as ANQGSEA. CDR3 in amino acids: CSVELWAGGSGMNTEAFF. Here the CDR3 DNA reads TGCAGCGTTGAACTTTGGGCAGGGGGTTCGGGAATGAACACTGAAGCTTTCTTT. Drawing the rest from reference TRBV29-1 and TRBJ1-1, the complete variable domain is SAVISQKPSRDICQRGTSLTIQCQVDSQVTMMFWYRQQPGQSLTLIATANQGSEATYESGFVIDKFPISRPNLTFSTLTVSNMSPEDSSIYLCSVELWAGGSGMNTEAFFGQGTRLTVV.

The V and J genes are TRBV7-6 and TRBJ2-1; D ambiguous. V gave up 1 base and J gave up 3 bases, with 4 bases separating them. Germline V lookup: CDR1 SGHVS, CDR2 FNYEAQ. The CDR3 contains 13 residues. The CDR3 region is CASSLGNYNEQFF. The DNA for the CDR3 is TGTGCCAGCAGCTTAGGAAACTACAATGAGCAGTTCTTC.

V usage is TRBV9 and J usage is TRBJ2-5, with 13 bases aligning to TRBD2. This CDR3 is built from 15 residues. Germline loops: CDR1 SGDLS, CDR2 YYNGEE. After removal of 4 bases from V and 11 bases from J, the junction contained 11 bases not matched to a gene. The CDR3 is CASSPLAGGPQEQYF. CDR3 sequence (DNA): TGTGCCAGCAGCCCACTAGCGGGAGGGCCTCAAGAGCAGTACTTC.

About this clone itself: The same CDR3 also results from other DNA sequences found in this sample. V gene TRBV19 combines with J gene TRBJ2-7, with D possibly TRBD2 on 5 matching bases. This CDR3 spans 13 amino acids. CDR1 LNHDA and CDR2 SQIVND come from the germline V gene (reference sequence). The V end was cut by 5 bases, the J end by 1 base, with 9 bases between. This CDR3 is CASSRGPSYEQYF. The CDR3 nucleotides read TGTGCCAGTAGTCGAGGGCCGTCCTACGAGCAGTACTTC.

This clone was seen a single time. V usage is TRBV27 and J usage is TRBJ1-4; D is undetermined. V lost 5 bases and J lost 5, with 15 bases in between. This CDR3 region has 15 residues. Germline CDR1 and CDR2: MNHEY and SMNVEV (reference sequence). DNA of the CDR3: TGTGCCAGCAGTACCCGCGGGATCCCCAATGAAAAACTGTTTTTT. Protein sequence: CASSTRGIPNEKLFF.

V gene TRBV2 combines with J gene TRBJ2-5, with D perhaps TRBD2 (5 bases). V was pared by 4 bases and J by 2 bases, with 14 bases between. The CDR3 consists of 15 residues. In germline, CDR1 is SNHLY, CDR2 FYNNEI. The CDR3 reads CASSGYSGGQETQYF. The CDR3 bases are TGTGCCAGCAGTGGATACTCTGGAGGTCAAGAGACCCAGTACTTC.

This clone occurred a few times. This chain joins TRBV19 and TRBJ1-5; D remains unclear. Germline V lookup: CDR1 LNHDA, CDR2 SQIVND (reference sequence). The CDR3 length is 14 residues. V was pared by 10 bases and J by 2 bases, with 15 bases between. The CDR3 nucleotides are TGTGCCACCAAGCCAGGCTCTGGCAATCAGCCCCAGCATTTT. Translating it yields CATKPGSGNQPQHF.

The CDR3 coding sequence is TGCGCCAGCAGCCATGGCACTCTAGCGGGAGACAATGAGCAGTTCTTC. Amino acids: CASSHGTLAGDNEQFF. The chain couples TRBV4-1 to TRBJ2-1, with 10 bases that match TRBD2. The CDR3 consists of 16 residues. Looked up from germline, CDR1 is MGHRA and CDR2 is YSYEKL. V shed 3 bases, J shed 5 bases, and the junction held 7 bases outside the gene matches.

CDR3 protein: CAISDESRANYEQYF. CDR3 nucleotide sequence: TGTGCCATCAGTGACGAATCCCGGGCCAACTACGAGCAGTACTTC. The chain employs TRBV10-3 and TRBJ2-7; D gene uncertain. Trimming left V 3 bases short and J 3 bases short, with 15 bases between. Germline loops: CDR1 ENHRY, CDR2 SYGVKD. There are 15 residues in the CDR3.

The V gene is TRBV27, the J gene TRBJ2-1, with 10 bases aligning to TRBD1. The trim removed 10 bases at V and 9 bases at J, leaving 15 bases unmatched. This CDR3 is 15 amino acids long. From germline, CDR1 is MNHEY and CDR2 SMNVEV (reference sequence). The CDR3 reads CATSGYDRGRSEQFF. The CDR3, as DNA: TGTGCCACCTCTGGATACGACAGGGGGCGGAGTGAGCAGTTCTTC.

This chain uses TRBV5-1 with TRBJ2-6, with no clear D. Between the trimmed V and J ends, which lost 1 base and 0 bases, there was a span of 5 bases. Germline values: CDR1 SGHRS, CDR2 YFSETQ. CDR3 size: 15 residues. CDR3 coding DNA: TGCGCCAGCAGCTTGTCCCCCTCTGGGGCCAACGTCCTGACTTTC. Encoded protein: CASSLSPSGANVLTF.

The rearrangement joins TRBV11-2 to TRBJ1-1; D might be TRBD1 (5 bases). Trimming removed 5 bases from V and 10 bases from J, with 20 bases in between. Looked up from germline, CDR1 is SGHAT and CDR2 is FQNNGV. This CDR3 region has 14 residues. This CDR3 reads CASSGGTPRSVAFF. CDR3 bases: TGTGCCAGCAGCGGCGGGACCCCCAGATCTGTAGCTTTCTTT.

V gene TRBV21-1 combines with J gene TRBJ2-7; the D call in the table, TRBD2, was not verified against the DNA. TRBV21-1 constitutes a pseudogene. The CDR3 contains 16 residues. CDR3 amino acids: CASSMGREESPYEQYF. The CDR3 DNA is TGTGCCAGCAGCATGGGACGGGAGGAGTCTCCCTACGAGCAGTACTTC.

V gene TRBV5-1 combines with J gene TRBJ1-2; the D gene is possibly TRBD1 (5 bases). Germline values: CDR1 SGHRS, CDR2 YFSETQ. The V end was cut by 6 bases, the J end by 1 base, with 13 bases between. The CDR3 is made up of 14 amino acids. The DNA of the CDR3 is TGCGCCAGCACTACGGACACAAATAACTATGGCTACACCTTC. This sequence encodes CASTTDTNNYGYTF.

This chain connects TRBV5-4 to TRBJ2-7, with D maybe TRBD2 (5 bases). The CDR3 is made up of 17 amino acids. The germline V gene has CDR1 SGHNT and CDR2 YYREEE (reference sequence). V lost 0 bases and J 1 base, leaving 17 bases between the germline ends. The CDR3 sequence: CASSLDPAGIRSYEQYF. CDR3 bases: TGTGCCAGCAGCTTGGACCCAGCCGGGATCAGATCCTACGAGCAGTACTTC.

This clone was seen just once. The gene calls are TRBV27 and TRBJ2-3; tentatively, D is TRBD2 (7 bases). Germline V gives CDR1 MNHEY, CDR2 SMNVEV (reference sequence). The CDR3 spans 16 residues. V lost 7 bases to trimming and J lost 0 bases, with 17 bases between them. As DNA, the CDR3 is TGTGCCAGCATCAGGCGGGGGCGAGGGAGCACAGATACGCAGTATTTT. This translates into CASIRRGRGSTDTQYF.

The chain carries TRBV2 and TRBJ2-2, with D perhaps matching TRBD2 (5 bases). Trimming took off 6 bases at V and 5 bases at J, with 7 bases between the two ends. The V gene's germline CDR1 is SNHLY and CDR2 FYNNEI. This CDR3 is 12 amino acids long. CDR3 bases: TGTGCCAGCAGACTAGATACCGGGGAGCTGTTTTTT. Its protein is CASRLDTGELFF. Complete variable domain (other parts from reference TRBV2 and TRBJ2-2): EPEVTQTPSHQVTQMGQEVILRCVPISNHLYFYWYRQILGQKVEFLVSFYNNEISEKSEIFDDQFSVERPDGSNFTLKIRSTKLEDSAMYFCASRLDTGELFFGEGSRLTVL.

The gene calls are TRBV19 and TRBJ2-5; 7 positions agree with TRBD1. Germline-derived CDR1 and CDR2 are LNHDA and SQIVND (reference sequence). The length of the CDR3 is 13 residues. V was clipped by 8 bases and J by 1 base; unmatched bases: 4. The CDR3 reads CASSDRAQETQYF. The CDR3 bases are TGTGCCAGTTCCGACAGGGCCCAAGAGACCCAGTACTTC.

Points on this clone: Other DNA sequences within the sample encode an identical CDR3. This chain connects TRBV18 to TRBJ1-1; D gene uncertain. In germline, CDR1 is KGHSH, CDR2 LQKENI. The CDR3 extends over 13 amino acids. The V end was cut by 0 bases, the J end by 1 base, with 3 bases between. The CDR3 DNA is TGTGCCAGCTCACCACCCGGGAACACTGAAGCTTTCTTT. Its translation: CASSPPGNTEAFF.

This clone came up once. The chain joins TRBV27 to TRBJ1-1; D not certain. The germline gives CDR1 MNHEY, CDR2 SMNVEV (reference sequence). Trimming took off 5 bases at V and 5 bases at J, with 21 bases between the two ends. The CDR3 consists of 16 residues. The CDR3 sequence is CASSRLGSRMGTEAFF. The CDR3 nucleotides read TGTGCCAGCAGTCGGCTGGGATCCAGGATGGGTACTGAAGCTTTCTTT.

This clone was recorded once. The chain combines TRBV10-3 with TRBJ1-2, with D possibly being TRBD1 (5 bases). CDR1 and CDR2 (germline): ENHRY, SYGVKD. This CDR3 comprises 13 residues. The germline V and J ends were trimmed by 8 bases and 6 bases, with 16 bases remaining between them. CDR3 loop: CAIGGGRRDGYTF. CDR3 in DNA: TGTGCCATCGGGGGAGGCAGGAGGGATGGCTACACCTTC.

The chain joins TRBV4-2 to TRBJ1-3; 8 nucleotides match TRBD1. The germline gives CDR1 LGHNA, CDR2 YNFKEQ. Trimming at V came to 0 bases and at J to 0 bases, leaving 1 base not matched to a gene. This CDR3 contains 16 residues. The CDR3 region is CASSQETGVSGNTIYF. The CDR3 nucleotides read TGTGCCAGCAGCCAAGAGACAGGGGTCTCTGGAAACACCATATATTTT.

The gene calls are TRBV11-2 and TRBJ2-5, with 7 bases identical to TRBD2. This CDR3 has 15 amino acids. Trimming at V came to 1 base and at J to 5 bases, leaving 7 bases not matched to a gene. CDR1 and CDR2 (germline): SGHAT, FQNNGV. The chain's CDR3 is CASSLAASGLETQYF. The CDR3 coding sequence is TGTGCCAGCAGCTTAGCCGCTAGCGGTTTGGAGACCCAGTACTTC.

J is TRBJ2-5 and V is TRBV20-1, with D possibly TRBD2 on 5 matching bases. Germline V gene lookup returns CDR1 DFQATT and CDR2 SNEGSKA (reference sequence). The V and J ends lost 5 bases and 11 bases respectively, with 15 bases between them. The CDR3 length is 11 residues. As DNA, the CDR3 is TGCAGTGCTGATGCGATACGAGGGCAGTACTTC. Its protein is CSADAIRGQYF.

The chain carries TRBV6-5 and TRBJ2-7, with D possibly TRBD1 on 7 matching bases. The CDR3 is 15 amino acids. Deletions cut 5 bases from V and 4 bases from J, with 18 bases between. CDR1 is MNHEY and CDR2 is SVGAGI in the germline V gene. The CDR3 region is CASSGNAGQLYEQYF. The CDR3 coding sequence is TGTGCCAGCAGTGGAAACGCGGGACAGTTGTACGAGCAGTACTTC.

The chain recombines TRBV7-9 with TRBJ2-1; 12 positions match TRBD1. Trimming at V came to 5 bases and at J to 4 bases, leaving 12 bases not matched to a gene. Germline-derived CDR1 and CDR2 are SEHNR and FQNEAQ (reference sequence). CDR3 size: 18 residues. This CDR3 reads CASSPDPGQGAPYNEQFF. The CDR3 DNA reads as TGTGCCAGCAGCCCAGACCCGGGACAGGGGGCGCCTTACAATGAGCAGTTCTTC.

This chain connects TRBV15 to TRBJ1-5; D might be TRBD1 (5 bases). V lost 0 bases and J 9 bases, leaving 12 bases between the germline ends. The CDR3 is 14 residues long. CDR1 and CDR2 (germline): LNHNV, YYDKDF (reference sequence). CDR3 sequence: CATSRDRDWGPQHF. The CDR3 coding sequence is TGTGCCACCAGCAGAGACAGGGACTGGGGGCCCCAGCATTTT. Full variable domain (missing parts from reference TRBV15 and TRBJ1-5): DAMVIQNPRYQVTQFGKPVTLSCSQTLNHNVMYWYQQKSSQAPKLLFHYYDKDFNNEADTPDNFQSRRPNTSFCFLDIRSPGLGDTAMYLCATSRDRDWGPQHFGDGTRLSIL.